The sequence of this T cell receptor beta chain was determined in a study of CD8 T cells in ankylosing spondylitis. The table lists this clonotype with many counts. TCRdb reanalysed the 5' RACE reads using MiXCR and keeps one entry per CDR3 protein. The data contain under 200,000 distinct CDR3 sequences, 10% to 15% of them singletons. The clonotype comes from a female donor with ankylosing spondylitis or in good health (not recorded which). The sequencing sample was made of blood, either unsorted or a sorted T cell fraction (not recorded which).

The CDR3 region is CASSLAVVTAKLYEQYF. The CDR3 DNA is TGCGCCAGCAGCTTGGCCGTTGTGACAGCCAAACTCTACGAGCAGTACTTC. The chain recombines TRBV5-1 with TRBJ2-7; TRBD1 might be the D (5 bases). The CDR3 has 17 residues. Per germline, CDR1 SGHRS and CDR2 YFSETQ. V was cut by 0 bases and J by 3 bases, with 19 bases left in between.